The 17 T cell receptor beta chains below all came from one sample that was sequenced in a study of blood T cell repertoires in COVID-19. Data came from immunoSEQ multiplex PCR; TCRdb stores just in-frame clones and leaves some out. This sample has about 160,000 clones, with roughly 80% found just once. Sequenced sample: peripheral blood. Source of these receptors: a man aged 18-30 years with active or convalescent COVID-19.

This clone has a single count. The CDR3 is CASSWTGEGLGEQYF. The CDR3 DNA reads as TGTGCCAGCAGCTGGACAGGGGAGGGGCTTGGAGAGCAGTACTTC. The chain is built from TRBV7-9 and TRBJ2-7; 9 bases map to TRBD1. Trimming took 4 bases from V and 7 from J; bases not matched to a gene: 11. Germline CDR1 and CDR2: SEHNR and FQNEAQ (reference sequence). CDR3 size: 15 residues. Full variable domain (rest looked up from reference TRBV7-9 and TRBJ2-7): DTGVSQNPRHKITKRGQNVTFRCDPISEHNRLYWYRQTLGQGPEFLTYFQNEAQLEKSRLLSDRFSAERPKGSFSTLEIQRTEQGDSAMYLCASSWTGEGLGEQYFGPGTRLTVT.

This rearrangement joins TRBV6-6 to TRBJ1-3; 7 bases are a match to TRBD1. The CDR3 loop spans 16 amino acids. Germline V gene sequence: CDR1 MNHNY, CDR2 SVGAGI (reference sequence). With 4 bases clipped from V and 0 bases from J, the junction kept 6 bases outside the gene matches. The CDR3 coding sequence is TGTGCCAGCAGTTCCCAGGGGGTCGGCTCTGGAAACACCATATATTTT. Residues: CASSSQGVGSGNTIYF.

This sequence joins TRBV6-6 and TRBJ2-7, with 9 bases identical to TRBD1. The CDR3 extends over 14 amino acids. The germline gives CDR1 MNHNY, CDR2 SVGAGI (reference sequence). The junction had 8 bases not matched to a gene; V was cut back by 6 bases and J by 5 bases. The DNA for the CDR3 is TGTGCCAGCAGACCACAGGGGGCGGCCCACGAGCAGTACTTC. This codes for CASRPQGAAHEQYF.

CDR3 residues: CSRDGLGEQFF. CDR3 coding DNA: TGCAGTCGCGACGGACTGGGTGAGCAGTTCTTC. The chain recombines TRBV20-1 with TRBJ2-1; a weak D match, TRBD2 (5 bases). The V end was cut by 8 bases, the J end by 9 bases, with 14 bases between. Germline loops: CDR1 DFQATT, CDR2 SNEGSKA (reference sequence). The CDR3 totals 11 residues.

The chain recombines TRBV19 with TRBJ1-6, with D uncertain. V shed 3 bases and J shed 2 bases, with 11 bases lying between them. The CDR3 extends over 16 amino acids. The germline gives CDR1 LNHDA, CDR2 SQIVND (reference sequence). The CDR3 DNA sequence: TGTGCCAGTAGTATTGATGACTGTGCCTATAATTCACCCCTCCACTTT. The encoded protein is CASSIDDCAYNSPLHF. The full variable domain, rest sourced from reference TRBV19 and TRBJ1-6, is DGGITQSPKYLFRKEGQNVTLSCEQNLNHDAMYWYRQDPGQGLRLIYYSQIVNDFQKGDIAEGYSVSREKKESFPLTVTSAQKNPTAFYLCASSIDDCAYNSPLHFGNGTRLTVT.

Turning to this clone: Other DNA sequences from this sample encode an identical CDR3 as well. The gene calls are TRBV6-5 and TRBJ1-6; TRBD1 is a possible D gene (6 bases). CDR3 length: 15 residues. Germline CDR1 MNHEY, CDR2 SVGAGI. The V end lost 0 bases, the J end lost 7 bases, and 10 bases lay between the germline ends. This chain's CDR3 is CASSYSGQPNSPLHF. DNA for the CDR3: TGTGCCAGCAGTTACTCTGGACAGCCGAATTCACCCCTCCACTTT.

The V gene is TRBV9, the J gene TRBJ1-1; D perhaps matches TRBD1 (6 bases). CDR1 and CDR2 (germline): SGDLS, YYNGEE. The CDR3 consists of 13 residues. Between the trimmed V and J ends, which lost 3 bases and 3 bases, there was a span of 9 bases. In DNA form, the CDR3 reads TGTGCCAGCAGCGCAAGGGGGTACACTGAAGCTTTCTTT. This encodes CASSARGYTEAFF. Based on the CDR3 plus reference TRBV9 and TRBJ1-1, the full variable domain is DSGVTQTPKHLITATGQRVTLRCSPRSGDLSVYWYQQSLDQGLQFLIQYYNGEERAKGNILERFSAQQFPDLHSELNLSSLELGDSALYFCASSARGYTEAFFGQGTRLTVV.

This clone occurred once. This sequence joins TRBV19 and TRBJ1-5, with TRBD1 identical over 8 bases. The CDR3 extends over 16 amino acids. Germline lookup yields CDR1 LNHDA and CDR2 SQIVND (reference sequence). V was clipped by 3 bases and J by 5 bases; unmatched bases: 9. In nucleotides, the CDR3 is TGTGCCAGTAGTATCATAAGACAGGGGTGGGATCAGCCCCAGCATTTT. Amino acid sequence: CASSIIRQGWDQPQHF.

This chain links TRBV5-1 with TRBJ2-7; TRBD1 is a possible D gene (5 bases). Germline CDR1 reads SGHRS; CDR2 reads YFSETQ. V was shortened by 5 bases and J by 2 bases, with 11 bases between the two germline ends. The CDR3 loop spans 13 amino acids. CDR3 nucleotide sequence: TGCGCCAGCAGTAAGGCAGGGACCTACGAGCAGTACTTC. This gives the protein CASSKAGTYEQYF.

V and J are TRBV18 and TRBJ1-4; the D gene is possibly TRBD1 (5 bases). V was pared by 1 base and J by 3 bases, with 9 bases between. CDR3 size: 15 residues. Germline CDR1 is KGHSH and CDR2 is LQKENI. CDR3 loop: CASSPLQAANEKLFF. CDR3 DNA: TGTGCCAGCTCACCACTACAGGCCGCTAATGAAAAACTGTTTTTT.

This clone has only one observation. This chain connects TRBV6-5 to TRBJ2-2, with 7 bases fitting TRBD2. The CDR3 contains 16 residues. CDR1 and CDR2 (germline): MNHEY, SVGAGI. The J segment lost 6 bases and the V segment lost 4 bases, leaving 11 bases of the junction unmatched. The CDR3 loop is CASSFRAGKRSGELFF. The CDR3 coding sequence is TGTGCCAGCAGTTTCAGAGCGGGGAAAAGGTCCGGGGAGCTGTTTTTT.

This rearrangement joins TRBV3-1 (or the pseudogene TRBV3-2) to TRBJ2-2; unclear D gene. Trimming removed 6 bases from V and 5 bases from J, with 7 bases in between. CDR3 size: 12 residues. Germline-derived CDR1 and CDR2 are LGHDT and YNNKEL (reference sequence). CDR3 in amino acids: CASRLLTGELFF. CDR3 DNA: TGTGCCAGCAGACTCCTAACCGGGGAGCTGTTTTTT.

The V gene is TRBV5-1, the J gene TRBJ2-7; D gene uncertain. The CDR3 loop spans 13 amino acids. In germline, CDR1 is SGHRS, CDR2 YFSETQ. The V and J ends lost 4 bases and 0 bases respectively, with 8 bases between them. Here the CDR3 DNA reads TGCGCCAGCAGCCAACACAGCTCCTACGAGCAGTACTTC. Translating gives CASSQHSSYEQYF.

The chain employs TRBV9 and TRBJ1-1; tentative D call: TRBD1 (5 bases). Looked up from germline, CDR1 is SGDLS and CDR2 is YYNGEE. Deletions cut 3 bases from V and 3 bases from J, with 12 bases between. The CDR3 totals 14 residues. This CDR3 is CASSATDFYTEAFF. CDR3 nucleotide sequence: TGTGCCAGCAGCGCGACAGACTTCTACACTGAAGCTTTCTTT.

The chain employs TRBV7-2 and TRBJ1-4; D is possibly TRBD1 (5 bases). CDR3 length equals 14 residues. The V and J ends lost 1 base and 8 bases respectively, with 11 bases between them. Looked up from germline, CDR1 is SGHTA and CDR2 is FQGNSA. CDR3 in amino acids: CASSLGSGWEKLFF. The CDR3 DNA sequence: TGTGCCAGCAGCTTAGGTTCAGGGTGGGAAAAACTGTTTTTT. The entire variable domain, with the rest obtained from reference TRBV7-2 and TRBJ1-4, is as follows: GAGVSQSPSNKVTEKGKDVELRCDPISGHTALYWYRQSLGQGLEFLIYFQGNSAPDKSGLPSDRFSAERTGGSVSTLTIQRTQQEDSAVYLCASSLGSGWEKLFFGSGTQLSVL.

CDR3 bases: TGCAGCGGACGGGACATCTACTACGAGCAGTACTTC. Amino acids: CSGRDIYYEQYF. The V call is TRBV29-1, the J call TRBJ2-7; D may be TRBD1 (6 bases). There are 12 residues in the CDR3. V lost 7 bases to trimming and J lost 3 bases, with 13 bases between them. Germline CDR1 reads SQVTM; CDR2 reads ANQGSEA.

The chain joins TRBV19 to TRBJ2-2; possibly TRBD2 for D (6 bases). V gave up 4 bases and J gave up 1 base, with 13 bases separating them. CDR1 is LNHDA and CDR2 is SQIVND in the germline V gene (reference sequence). The CDR3 runs 16 residues. The CDR3 is CASSRDRDLNTGELFF. DNA for the CDR3: TGTGCCAGTAGTAGGGACCGGGACTTGAACACCGGGGAGCTGTTTTTT.